This T cell receptor beta chain was sequenced in a study of T cell changes during pregnancy in multiple sclerosis. Profiling relied on immunoSEQ multiplex PCR, and the TCRdb table lists in-frame clones only, not all of them. The sample shows tens of thousands of clones, under 95% of them seen only once. Sequencing was performed on peripheral blood, taken in the third trimester of pregnancy. The receptor comes from a female donor in good health, enrolled as a control in a pregnancy study.

The CDR3 coding sequence is TGTGCCAGCAGCAGGGCCGGGGAATATTCACCCCTCCACTTT. This translates into CASSRAGEYSPLHF. The chain recombines TRBV9 with TRBJ1-6, with D hard to call. In germline, CDR1 is SGDLS, CDR2 YYNGEE. The CDR3 has 14 residues. V was cut by 4 bases and J by 8 bases, with 13 bases left in between.